These 24 T cell receptor beta chains came from one sample sequenced in a study of blood T cell repertoires in COVID-19. Measured with immunoSEQ multiplex PCR; TCRdb has only the in-frame clones, and not every one. Counted here are about 250,000 clones, less than 90% occurring once; the ten biggest clones make up less than 2%. The specimen was peripheral blood. Receptors originate from a woman in her thirties or forties who had recovered from COVID-19.

This rearrangement joins TRBV28 to TRBJ1-3; 7 bases line up with TRBD1. The germline V gene has CDR1 MDHEN and CDR2 SYDVKM. Losses at the gene ends were 2 bases for V and 2 bases for J; bases not matched to a gene: 3. The CDR3 consists of 15 residues. This CDR3 reads CASSLLQGAGNTIYF. CDR3 bases: TGTGCCAGCAGTTTACTGCAGGGGGCTGGAAACACCATATATTTT.

The chain combines TRBV6-1 with TRBJ1-1; the D gene is possibly TRBD1 (5 bases). V was trimmed by 1 base and J by 3 bases, leaving 6 bases between them. The CDR3 has 13 residues. The germline V gene encodes CDR1 MNHNS and CDR2 SASEGT. The chain's CDR3 is CASSEGGDTEAFF. CDR3 in DNA: TGTGCCAGCAGTGAAGGGGGGGACACTGAAGCTTTCTTT.

This chain joins TRBV2 and TRBJ2-1; 7 bases fit TRBD1. V shed 4 bases and J 5 bases; nucleotides not matched to a gene: 11. Germline CDR1 is SNHLY and CDR2 is FYNNEI. This CDR3 spans 16 amino acids. DNA for the CDR3: TGTGCCAGCAGTGTGCCCCGGGACAGCCTCGACAATGAGCAGTTCTTC. Encoded protein: CASSVPRDSLDNEQFF.

The V gene is TRBV3-1 (or the pseudogene TRBV3-2), the J gene TRBJ2-7, with 8 bases fitting TRBD1. This CDR3 comprises 13 residues. CDR1 and CDR2 from the germline V gene are LGHDT and YNNKEL (reference sequence). J was trimmed by 3 bases and V by 4 bases; bases with no gene match: 2. The CDR3 region has the DNA TGTGCCAGCAGCCGAGGACAGGGCTACGAGCAGTACTTC. This encodes CASSRGQGYEQYF.

This clone was recorded a few times. The V gene is TRBV2, the J gene TRBJ2-5; the D gene is possibly TRBD2 (5 bases). V dropped 0 bases and J dropped 7 bases, with 15 bases sitting between them. The CDR3 runs 15 residues. The germline V gene has CDR1 SNHLY and CDR2 FYNNEI. This CDR3 is CASSEALAPKGTQYF. CDR3 DNA: TGTGCCAGCAGTGAAGCGCTAGCCCCGAAGGGGACCCAGTACTTC.

The chain carries TRBV19 and TRBJ2-4, with 9 bases aligning to TRBD2. Germline values: CDR1 LNHDA, CDR2 SQIVND (reference sequence). The CDR3 length is 19 residues. V lost 3 bases to trimming and J lost 1 base; unmatched junction nucleotides: 13. The CDR3 DNA follows: TGTGCCAGTAGTATTTCCGGCGGGGGGGCGAGCTGGGCCAAAAACATTCAGTACTTC. This encodes CASSISGGGASWAKNIQYF.

CDR3 sequence reads: CASSWTGTVVYGYTF. In nucleotides, the CDR3 is TGTGCCAGCAGCTGGACCGGGACAGTGGTTTATGGCTACACCTTC. The rearrangement joins TRBV3-1 (or the pseudogene TRBV3-2) to TRBJ1-2, with TRBD1 identical over 7 bases. V dropped 5 bases and J dropped 5; count of bases not matched to a gene: 11. CDR1 LGHDT and CDR2 YNNKEL come from the germline V gene (reference sequence). The CDR3 is 15 amino acids.

This sequence joins TRBV6-5 and TRBJ1-1; a possible D gene is TRBD1 (6 bases). Deletions cut 1 base from V and 5 bases from J, with 14 bases between. There are 15 residues in the CDR3. Germline assignment: CDR1 MNHEY and CDR2 SVGAGI. In DNA, the CDR3 is TGTGCCAGCAGTTACTGGGCAGGGGCTGATACTGAAGCTTTCTTT. Its translation is CASSYWAGADTEAFF.

The chain employs TRBV6-5 and TRBJ2-7, with D uncertain. Germline loops: CDR1 MNHEY, CDR2 SVGAGI. Trimming took off 6 bases at V and 2 bases at J, with 17 bases between the two ends. The CDR3 extends over 15 amino acids. The CDR3 coding sequence is TGTGCCAGCAGGGGTGACATTCGATCCACCTACGAGCAGTACTTC. It specifies CASRGDIRSTYEQYF.

This rearrangement joins TRBV4-1 to TRBJ1-1, with 7 bases identical to TRBD1. The V gene end was trimmed by 1 base and the J gene end by 1 base; junction bases not matched to a gene: 18. The germline gives CDR1 MGHRA, CDR2 YSYEKL. The CDR3 is 20 residues long. The CDR3 is CASSQVPPGQNPGRNTEAFF. CDR3 bases: TGCGCCAGCAGCCAAGTTCCGCCGGGACAGAACCCTGGGCGGAACACTGAAGCTTTCTTT.

In this sample, this clone turned up once. V and J are TRBV9 and TRBJ2-5, with D hard to call. There are 13 residues in the CDR3. Trimming shortened V by 1 base and J by 2 bases, and 6 bases separated the two germline ends. In germline, CDR1 is SGDLS, CDR2 YYNGEE. CDR3 DNA sequence: TGTGCCAGCAGCGTACACATACAAGAGACCCAGTACTTC. Its translation is CASSVHIQETQYF.

The chain is built from TRBV27 and TRBJ1-6; 7 bases are shared with TRBD1. V shed 8 bases, J shed 10 bases, and the junction held 11 bases outside the gene matches. Germline V CDR1 and CDR2: MNHEY, SMNVEV (reference sequence). CDR3 size: 14 residues. The CDR3 nucleotides read TGTGCCAGCTCTCACAGGGGAAGGGACTCACCCCTCCACTTT. This sequence encodes CASSHRGRDSPLHF.

The V gene is TRBV9, the J gene TRBJ1-2; unclear D gene. The CDR3 loop spans 12 amino acids. CDR1 SGDLS and CDR2 YYNGEE come from the germline V gene. Trimming removed 2 bases from V and 2 bases from J, with 4 bases in between. The CDR3 DNA reads as TGTGCCAGCAGCGTTTTAAACTATGGCTACACCTTC. It codes for CASSVLNYGYTF.

This clone showed up just a few times. The J gene is TRBJ2-7, the V gene TRBV3-1 (or the pseudogene TRBV3-2), with TRBD1 identical over 9 bases. The CDR3 loop spans 17 amino acids. J was trimmed by 6 bases and V by 0 bases; bases with no gene match: 12. Germline CDR1 and CDR2: LGHDT and YNNKEL (reference sequence). The CDR3 bases are TGTGCCAGCAGCCAAGATCCAAGGACAGGGGCCCCCCGCGAGCAGTACTTC. This codes for CASSQDPRTGAPREQYF.

V usage is TRBV5-1 and J usage is TRBJ1-1; the D is unclear. CDR3 length: 13 residues. Trimming removed 4 bases at V and 0 bases at J, with 7 bases between. Germline CDR1 reads SGHRS; CDR2 reads YFSETQ. The CDR3 coding sequence is TGCGCCAGCAGCACAGAAATGAACACTGAAGCTTTCTTT. Amino acids: CASSTEMNTEAFF.

V is TRBV5-1 and J is TRBJ2-2; 7 bases align to TRBD1. In germline, CDR1 is SGHRS, CDR2 YFSETQ. The CDR3 contains 17 residues. J lost 5 bases, V lost 0 bases, and 10 bases had no gene match. DNA of the CDR3: TGCGCCAGCAGCTTGGATGTCAGGGGGATGTCAACCGGGGAGCTGTTTTTT. Residues: CASSLDVRGMSTGELFF.

The gene calls are TRBV28 and TRBJ2-7; 8 bases are a match to TRBD2. Looked up from germline, CDR1 is MDHEN and CDR2 is SYDVKM. This CDR3 contains 14 residues. The J segment lost 3 bases and the V segment lost 8 bases, leaving 9 bases of the junction unmatched. The CDR3 DNA follows: TGTGCCAGCGGAGCGGGGGACACACTCTACGAGCAGTACTTC. Translated, it gives CASGAGDTLYEQYF. Combining the CDR3 with reference TRBV28 and TRBJ2-7 gives the whole variable domain DVKVTQSSRYLVKRTGEKVFLECVQDMDHENMFWYRQDPGLGLRLIYFSYDVKMKEKGDIPEGYSVSREKKERFSLILESASTNQTSMYLCASGAGDTLYEQYFGPGTRLTVT.

A few counts support this clone. The chain carries TRBV28 and TRBJ1-2, with 7 bases identical to TRBD1. V shed 5 bases, J shed 2 bases, and the junction held 8 bases outside the gene matches. Germline V gene sequence: CDR1 MDHEN, CDR2 SYDVKM. This CDR3 region has 15 residues. In nucleotides, the CDR3 is TGTGCCAGCAGTCCTGGGACAGCCCTCAACTATGGCTACACCTTC. Translated: CASSPGTALNYGYTF.

Concerning this clone: The same CDR3 can be traced to other DNA sequences in this sample. The chain is built from TRBV6-4 and TRBJ2-2; the match to TRBD1 covers 7 bases. Unmatched junction bases numbered 4, after V lost 6 bases and J lost 3 bases. The germline V gene encodes CDR1 MRHNA and CDR2 SNTAGT. The CDR3 is made up of 14 amino acids. CDR3 sequence reads: CASRRQGHTGELFF. In DNA, the CDR3 is TGTGCCAGCAGAAGACAGGGACACACCGGGGAGCTGTTTTTT.

This chain links TRBV14 with TRBJ2-2; 7 bases match TRBD1. The CDR3 loop spans 16 amino acids. The germline gives CDR1 SGHDN, CDR2 FVKESK. V was pared by 2 bases and J by 0 bases, with 3 bases of the junction left unmatched. This CDR3 reads CASSQRTGTNTGELFF. CDR3 sequence (DNA): TGTGCCAGCAGCCAAAGGACAGGAACGAACACCGGGGAGCTGTTTTTT.

The chain recombines TRBV7-9 with TRBJ2-1; the D is unclear. Germline V gives CDR1 SEHNR, CDR2 FQNEAQ (reference sequence). Trimming removed 4 bases at V and 5 bases at J, with 15 bases between. The CDR3 totals 15 residues. The CDR3 loop is CASSSSSTPHNEQFF. In nucleotides, the CDR3 is TGTGCCAGCAGCTCGTCCTCGACTCCCCACAATGAGCAGTTCTTC.

The table lists this clone with a count of one. The chain employs TRBV9 and TRBJ1-4; no definite D call. The CDR3 is 14 residues long. Deletions cut 4 bases from V and 0 bases from J, with 7 bases between. The germline V gene has CDR1 SGDLS and CDR2 YYNGEE. The CDR3 nucleotides are TGTGCCAGCAGCCTAAGCCCAACTAATGAAAAACTGTTTTTT. Protein sequence: CASSLSPTNEKLFF.

This chain links TRBV7-9 with TRBJ1-5; the D is unclear. V was pared by 5 bases and J by 2 bases, with 13 bases between. This CDR3 comprises 15 residues. CDR1 is SEHNR, CDR2 FQNEAQ, per germline (reference sequence). CDR3 in amino acids: CASSADRGRNQPQHF. The CDR3, as DNA: TGTGCCAGCAGCGCGGACCGCGGGCGCAATCAGCCCCAGCATTTT. The full variable domain, rest sourced from reference TRBV7-9 and TRBJ1-5, is DTGVSQNPRHKITKRGQNVTFRCDPISEHNRLYWYRQTLGQGPEFLTYFQNEAQLEKSRLLSDRFSAERPKGSFSTLEIQRTEQGDSAMYLCASSADRGRNQPQHFGDGTRLSIL.

V usage is TRBV5-1 and J usage is TRBJ2-3; 11 bases align to TRBD2. V shed 0 bases and J 7 bases; nucleotides not matched to a gene: 13. This CDR3 has 18 residues. CDR1 SGHRS and CDR2 YFSETQ come from the germline V gene. The CDR3 DNA follows: TGCGCCAGCAGCTTGGTTCCCCCTAGCGGGGGGCTAGGACATACGCAGTATTTT. It yields the protein CASSLVPPSGGLGHTQYF.